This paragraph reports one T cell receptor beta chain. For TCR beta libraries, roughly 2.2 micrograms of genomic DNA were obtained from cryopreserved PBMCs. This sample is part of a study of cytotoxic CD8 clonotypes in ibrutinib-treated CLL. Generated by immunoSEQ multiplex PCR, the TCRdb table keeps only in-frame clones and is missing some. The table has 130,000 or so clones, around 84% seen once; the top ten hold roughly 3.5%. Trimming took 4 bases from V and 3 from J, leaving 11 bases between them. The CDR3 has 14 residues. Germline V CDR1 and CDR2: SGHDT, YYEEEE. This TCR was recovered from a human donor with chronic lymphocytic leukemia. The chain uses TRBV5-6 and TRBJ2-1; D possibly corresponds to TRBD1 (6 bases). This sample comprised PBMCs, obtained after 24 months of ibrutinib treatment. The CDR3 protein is CASSLMTGYNEQFF. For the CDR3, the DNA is TGTGCCAGCAGCCTAATGACAGGCTACAATGAGCAGTTCTTC.